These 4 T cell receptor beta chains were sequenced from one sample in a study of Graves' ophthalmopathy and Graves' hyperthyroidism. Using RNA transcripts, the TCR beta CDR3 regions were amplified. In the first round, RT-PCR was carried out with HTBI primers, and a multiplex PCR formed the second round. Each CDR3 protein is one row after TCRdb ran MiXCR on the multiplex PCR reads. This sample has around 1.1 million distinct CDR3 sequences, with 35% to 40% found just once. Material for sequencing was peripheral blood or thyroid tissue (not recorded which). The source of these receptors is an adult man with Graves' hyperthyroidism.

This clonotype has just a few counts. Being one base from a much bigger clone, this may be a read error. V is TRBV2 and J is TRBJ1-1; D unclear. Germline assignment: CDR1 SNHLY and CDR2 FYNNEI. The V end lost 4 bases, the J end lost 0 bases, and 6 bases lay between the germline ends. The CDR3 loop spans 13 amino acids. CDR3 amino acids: CASSGGMNTEAFF. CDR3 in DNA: TGTGCCAGCAGTGGGGGAATGAACACTGAAGCTTTCTTT. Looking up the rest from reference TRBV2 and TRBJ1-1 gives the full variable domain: EPEVTQTPSHQVTQMGQEVILRCVPISNHLYFYWYRQILGQKVEFLVSFYNNEISEKSEIFDDQFSVERPDGSNFTLKIRSTKLEDSAMYFCASSGGMNTEAFFGQGTRLTVV.

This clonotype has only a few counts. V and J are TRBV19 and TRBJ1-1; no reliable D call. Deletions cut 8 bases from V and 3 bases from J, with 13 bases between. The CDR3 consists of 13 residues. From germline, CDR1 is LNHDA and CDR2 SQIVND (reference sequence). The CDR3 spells CASDQDGDTEAFF. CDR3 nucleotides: TGTGCCAGTGACCAGGACGGAGACACTGAAGCTTTCTTT.

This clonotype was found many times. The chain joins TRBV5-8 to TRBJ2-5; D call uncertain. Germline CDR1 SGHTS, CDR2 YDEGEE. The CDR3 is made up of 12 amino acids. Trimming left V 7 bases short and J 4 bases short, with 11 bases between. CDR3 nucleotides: TGTGCCAGCGGGCCTGATGGAGAGACCCAGTACTTC. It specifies CASGPDGETQYF. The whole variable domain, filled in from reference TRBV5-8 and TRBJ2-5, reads EAGVTQSPTHLIKTRGQQATLRCSPISGHTSVYWYQQALGLGLQFLLWYDEGEERNRGNFPPRFSGRQFPNYSSELNVNALELEDSALYLCASGPDGETQYFGPGTRLLVL.

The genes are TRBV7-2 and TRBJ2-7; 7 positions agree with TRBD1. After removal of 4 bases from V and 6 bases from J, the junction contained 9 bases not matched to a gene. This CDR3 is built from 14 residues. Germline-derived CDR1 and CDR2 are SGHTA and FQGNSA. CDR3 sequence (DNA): TGTGCCAGCAGCTCCGACAGGGTAGGTCCCGAGCAGTACTTC. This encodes CASSSDRVGPEQYF.